This TCR beta chain was profiled in a study of radiotherapy plus CTLA-4 blockade in lung cancer. Study-wide results and caveats: TCR clones originating in tumors grew in number in blood after radiotherapy plus ipilimumab.

The study gave focal radiation plus ipilimumab CTLA-4 blockade to patients with chemo-refractory metastatic non-small-cell lung cancer. With regard to this clone: Its antigen is as yet unknown.

The CDR3 spans 13 residues. The germline CDR1 and CDR2 sequences are SGDLS and YYNGEE. V was shortened by 4 bases and J by 9 bases, with 14 bases between the two germline ends. Sequencing used immunoSEQ multiplex PCR; TCRdb keeps in-frame clones, though not all of them. Of around 80,000 clones in the sample, 60% to 85% were seen once. The receptor was isolated from a human donor with non-small cell lung cancer whose response to radiotherapy plus ipilimumab could not be evaluated. Some clones in this sample may be carry-over from other donors' samples. The chain has TRBV9 and TRBJ2-1; weak D call: TRBD1 (5 bases). Sample: peripheral blood, taken from a patient treated with radiotherapy plus ipilimumab. DNA of the CDR3: TGTGCCAGCAGCCCCATCAGGGTCGGTGAGCAGTTCTTC. This encodes CASSPIRVGEQFF. Combining the CDR3 with reference TRBV9 and TRBJ2-1 gives the whole variable domain DSGVTQTPKHLITATGQRVTLRCSPRSGDLSVYWYQQSLDQGLQFLIQYYNGEERAKGNILERFSAQQFPDLHSELNLSSLELGDSALYFCASSPIRVGEQFFGPGTRLTVL.